The rows below give T cell receptor beta chains drawn from one sample of a study of T-cell memory formation after mild COVID-19. TCRdb re-analysed the 5' RACE reads in MiXCR, keeping a single row per CDR3 protein. The data hold more than 250,000 distinct CDR3 sequences, with roughly 15% observed a single time. The sample taken for sequencing was PBMCs or a T cell subset sorted from them (not recorded which). All receptors derive from a man younger than 35 who had mild COVID-19 (a few samples of this study predate the infection). Cell type and time point are not known. Each CDR3 is given without its conserved first and last residue. Clone size appears in some rows only: once, few, many, or a class for an expanded clone.

abundance,v_gene,j_gene,CDR3aa
.,TRBV12-3/TRBV12-4,TRBJ2-3,ASSSVRSTDTQY
.,TRBV5-1,TRBJ2-1,ASSLSRVYNEQF
.,TRBV5-6,TRBJ1-1,ASSLAGGGETEAF
few,TRBV7-2,TRBJ1-1,ASSLARLTEAF
.,TRBV4-3,TRBJ1-1,ASSQDGTGATEAF
few,TRBV28,TRBJ1-5,ASSLRPPQH
.,TRBV15,TRBJ2-1,ATSKPGADNEQF
.,TRBV12-3/TRBV12-4,TRBJ1-5,ASSLAGNAGQPQH
once,TRBV2,TRBJ1-2,ASSVLSGGYT
few,TRBV12-3/TRBV12-4,TRBJ2-7,ASSLETGAYEQY
.,TRBV6-5,TRBJ2-3,ASSYSGPSTDTQY
few,TRBV7-3,TRBJ2-5,ASSRGGRTRAETQY
.,TRBV5-1,TRBJ2-3,ASSLGTGADTQY
.,TRBV6-5,TRBJ1-4,AIKTGGTNEKLF
.,TRBV28,TRBJ1-5,ASSPFQGLEKDSNQPQH
few,TRBV29-1,TRBJ2-7,SVDASGTTVQY
many,TRBV29-1,TRBJ1-1,SVVPGGTEAF
.,TRBV7-8,TRBJ2-1,ASSLSLSYNEQF
few,TRBV19,TRBJ1-1,ASSIALGTEAF
few,TRBV11-2,TRBJ1-4,ASSLLNEKLF
few,TRBV7-9,TRBJ2-2,ASVRAPNTGELF
few,TRBV13,TRBJ2-7,ASSLSPAAEQY
.,TRBV4-3,TRBJ2-4,ASSQEQLLKNIQY
few,TRBV12-3/TRBV12-4,TRBJ2-1,ASSPDRFLYNEQF
few,TRBV29-1,TRBJ2-7,SVETGTPYEQY
many,TRBV6-5,TRBJ1-6,ASSYSAGANSPLH
many,TRBV7-2,TRBJ2-3,ASSLERTSSSTDTQY
.,TRBV6-5,TRBJ2-4,ASRPTGVRDIQY
once,TRBV5-1,TRBJ2-3,ASNPTSSTDTQY
.,TRBV11-2,TRBJ1-3,ASSLMGSGNTIY
few,TRBV7-6,TRBJ1-1,ASSPGQGPTEAF
.,TRBV13,TRBJ1-1,ASREGGLGTEAF
few,TRBV12-5,TRBJ2-5,ASVLTGAGETQY
few,TRBV20-1,TRBJ1-2,SATLRGGLGGYGYT
few,TRBV20-1,TRBJ2-3,SARTGTSGGERDTQY
.,TRBV5-6,TRBJ2-2,ASSSRNFANTGELF
many,TRBV7-2,TRBJ2-1,ASSLSFSLTSYNEQF
many,TRBV4-3,TRBJ1-4,ASSLTTGQDEKLF
few,TRBV7-2,TRBJ1-1,ASSMDRITEAF
.,TRBV7-6,TRBJ1-4,ASSLGGRTEKLF
few,TRBV4-2,TRBJ1-5,ASSQDWAGGYGNQPQH
many,TRBV7-6,TRBJ2-5,ASTVRQETQY
few,TRBV7-9,TRBJ2-7,ASSSEKIYEQY
.,TRBV20-1,TRBJ2-3,SAPPGGDTDTQY
.,TRBV10-3,TRBJ1-5,AISIGTGSGQPQH
.,TRBV5-1,TRBJ2-7,ASSLGSRGAMVY
.,TRBV6-2/TRBV6-3,TRBJ2-2,ASSWWAGELF
.,TRBV6-6,TRBJ2-1,ATGNRDRGYDEQF
.,TRBV6-5,TRBJ2-3,ASTPSRGQTDTQY
.,TRBV4-3,TRBJ1-5,ASSQVGRQPQH
few,TRBV9,TRBJ2-1,ASSVDAPSYNEQF
.,TRBV5-1,TRBJ2-5,ASSPGTSLQTQY
few,TRBV10-3,TRBJ2-3,AATGLATDTQY
.,TRBV7-2,TRBJ2-7,ASSSTGFSPEQY
.,TRBV20-1,TRBJ2-1,SAPGQLYNEQF